Listed below are T cell receptor beta chains from one sample, sequenced in a study of human T cells and chemical hapten exposure. TCRdb fed the RACE reads into MiXCR, producing one record per CDR3 protein. The sample holds over 70,000 distinct CDR3 sequences, roughly a tenth seen once. The material sequenced was whole blood, taken in connection with sensitization to the hapten diphenylcyclopropenone (DPC). All receptors come from a woman in her 30s with alopecia areata. Some clones in this sample may be carry-over from other donors' samples. CDR3s include the opening cysteine and the closing phenylalanine or tryptophan. D genes are given only for firm matches. Some rows have no size entry. The others give once, few or many, or a class for an expanded clone.

NA	TRBJ1-4	few	TRBV27	TGTGCCAGCAGTTTATCATGGGGAAGCGGTGAAAAACTGTTTTTT	CASSLSWGSGEKLFF
NA	TRBJ2-5	few	TRBV28	TGTGCCAGCACCACCCCAGGGACCCAGTACTTC	CASTTPGTQYF
NA	TRBJ1-1	NA	TRBV20-1	TGCAGTGCTAGACTGGACCCGTCCACTGAAGCTTTCTTT	CSARLDPSTEAFF
NA	TRBJ2-5	many	TRBV28	TGTGCCAGCAGTCCCGGGACGTATGAGGGGGAGGCCCAGTACTTC	CASSPGTYEGEAQYF
TRBD1	TRBJ1-5	NA	TRBV4-1	TGCGCCAGCAGCCTCCACGGGACAGGGGGCAATCAGCCCCAGCATTTT	CASSLHGTGGNQPQHF
NA	TRBJ1-5	few	TRBV28	TGTGCCAGCAGTTCTACGAGCAATCAGCCCCAGCGTTTT	CASSSTSNQPQRF
NA	TRBJ2-3	many	TRBV12-3/TRBV12-4	TGTGCCAGCAGTCAGGGGCGTACGCAGTATTTT	CASSQGRTQYF
TRBD2	TRBJ2-2	many	TRBV5-1	TGCGCCAGCAGCTTGGTAGGCGGGACTACCGCCGGGGAGCTGTTTTTT	CASSLVGGTTAGELFF
NA	TRBJ2-3	NA	TRBV7-2	TGTGCCAGCAGCTTAGCTAGGGGAGATACGCAGTATTTT	CASSLARGDTQYF
NA	TRBJ1-5	few	TRBV7-2	TGTGCCAGCAGCTTTTTTGGGGATCAGCCCCAGCATTTT	CASSFFGDQPQHF
TRBD2	TRBJ2-7	once	TRBV29-1	TGCAGCGTTGAAGAAGGGACTAGCGGGAGCTACGAGCAGTACTTC	CSVEEGTSGSYEQYF
TRBD1	TRBJ2-1	few	TRBV29-1	TGCAGCGTTGACGGACAGGGGTACAATGAGCAGTTCTTC	CSVDGQGYNEQFF
NA	TRBJ2-1	many	TRBV7-9	TGTGCCAGCAGCGGGGGTAGTGAGCAGTTCTTC	CASSGGSEQFF
NA	TRBJ1-5	many	TRBV6-2/TRBV6-3	TGTGCCAGCAGTTTTGCCCGACGGAGTAATCAGCCCCAGCATTTT	CASSFARRSNQPQHF
NA	TRBJ2-5	many	TRBV20-1	TGCAGTGCTCTAATGGTAGGGATGGAGACCCAGTACTTC	CSALMVGMETQYF